A single sample gave rise to the 14 T cell receptor beta chains below, sequenced in a study of T-cell reconstitution after alpha-beta-depleted transplantation in children. Unique molecular identifiers tagged the TCRbeta library. TCRdb used MiXCR to reprocess the PCR reads, holding one entry per CDR3 protein. The sample has approximately 190,000 distinct CDR3 sequences, around 5.9% seen once. Specimen: PBMCs, collected before TCRalphabeta/CD19-depleted stem cell transplant. The receptors derive from a girl less than two years old with combined immunodeficiency, due to receive a stem cell transplant.

This clonotype showed up many times. V is TRBV7-9 and J is TRBJ2-7; 8 nucleotides line up with TRBD1. This CDR3 has 15 residues. Germline assignment: CDR1 SEHNR and CDR2 FQNEAQ (reference sequence). Unmatched junction bases numbered 5, after V lost 2 bases and J lost 2 bases. CDR3 sequence (DNA): TGTGCCAGCAGCTTAAGGGACAGGCCCACCTACGAGCAGTACTTC. Amino acids: CASSLRDRPTYEQYF.

This clonotype was seen ten or more times. The chain has TRBV4-1 and TRBJ2-5; 8 nucleotides match TRBD2. V shed 6 bases and J 5 bases; nucleotides not matched to a gene: 14. Germline lookup yields CDR1 MGHRA and CDR2 YSYEKL. The CDR3 length is 16 residues. The CDR3 sequence: CASRRAGGRGWETQYF. The CDR3 coding sequence is TGCGCCAGCAGACGCGCGGGAGGTCGTGGGTGGGAGACCCAGTACTTC.

This clonotype was seen many times. The gene calls are TRBV29-1 and TRBJ2-7; 7 bases line up with TRBD1. The CDR3 loop spans 14 amino acids. V trimming: 0 bases; J trimming: 3 bases; junction bases outside the gene matches: 5. Germline loops: CDR1 SQVTM, CDR2 ANQGSEA. The CDR3, as DNA: TGCAGCGTTGAAGATACGACAGGGCGCTACGAGCAGTACTTC. Protein sequence: CSVEDTTGRYEQYF.

The genes are TRBV15 and TRBJ1-5; weak D call: TRBD1 (5 bases). From germline, CDR1 is LNHNV and CDR2 YYDKDF (reference sequence). The CDR3 totals 15 residues. With 0 bases removed from V and 4 bases from J, the gap between germline ends came to 10 bases. The DNA of the CDR3 is TGTGCCACCAGCAGAGATCGGGACCTTAATCAGCCCCAGCATTTT. This encodes CATSRDRDLNQPQHF.

This clonotype has at least ten counts. The chain carries TRBV20-1 and TRBJ2-1; 7 bases line up with TRBD2. Germline V gene sequence: CDR1 DFQATT, CDR2 SNEGSKA (reference sequence). The trim removed 0 bases at V and 0 bases at J, leaving 5 bases unmatched. This CDR3 comprises 16 residues. Here the CDR3 reads CSARDRGGGSYNEQFF. The CDR3 nucleotides are TGCAGTGCTAGAGACCGTGGGGGGGGCTCCTACAATGAGCAGTTCTTC.

This clonotype was recorded many times. V gene TRBV12-3 or TRBV12-4 combines with J gene TRBJ2-5; D call uncertain. The CDR3 is made up of 14 amino acids. Trimming removed 2 bases at V and 2 bases at J, with 9 bases between. The DNA for the CDR3 is TGTGCCAGCAGTTTAATGGTGGGACAAGAGACCCAGTACTTC. Residues: CASSLMVGQETQYF.

This clonotype was counted at least ten times. V is TRBV20-1 and J is TRBJ2-1; TRBD2 is a possible D gene (7 bases). The CDR3 loop spans 17 amino acids. V was trimmed by 3 bases and J by 5 bases, leaving 23 bases between them. Germline assignment: CDR1 DFQATT and CDR2 SNEGSKA (reference sequence). The CDR3 is CSASVTLGGGPHNEQFF. The CDR3 DNA sequence: TGCAGTGCTAGCGTCACGTTAGGGGGGGGCCCCCACAATGAGCAGTTCTTC.

Many counts were recorded for this clonotype. The chain employs TRBV24-1 and TRBJ2-1; 8 bases map to TRBD1. V lost 0 bases, J lost 10 bases, and 13 bases stayed unmatched. Germline V gives CDR1 KGHDR, CDR2 SFDVKD. The CDR3 contains 17 residues. CDR3 DNA: TGTGCCACCAGTGATTTGAGGGGGACAGGTGGCACGGGAGAGCAGTTCTTC. Protein: CATSDLRGTGGTGEQFF.

This clonotype was seen at least ten times. The chain joins TRBV27 to TRBJ2-7; TRBD1 matches 9 bases. From germline, CDR1 is MNHEY and CDR2 SMNVEV (reference sequence). V lost 6 bases to trimming and J lost 3 bases; unmatched junction nucleotides: 9. The CDR3 runs 15 residues. CDR3 loop: CASSPLRDRDYEQYF. CDR3 sequence (DNA): TGTGCCAGCAGCCCCCTCCGGGACAGGGACTACGAGCAGTACTTC.

In this sample, this clonotype turned up many times. The chain carries TRBV6-2 or TRBV6-3 and TRBJ2-4, with D perhaps being TRBD1 or TRBD2 (6 bases each). The germline V gene encodes CDR1 MNHEY and CDR2 SVGEGT. The V and J ends lost 2 bases and 1 base respectively, with 24 bases between them. The CDR3 totals 20 residues. Here the CDR3 reads CASSYGTGAEIYTAKNIQYF. The CDR3 DNA follows: TGTGCCAGCAGTTACGGGACGGGGGCAGAAATTTACACGGCCAAAAACATTCAGTACTTC.

This clonotype has at least ten counts. The V gene is TRBV2, the J gene TRBJ2-5; D may be TRBD1 or TRBD2 (6 bases each). The germline V gene encodes CDR1 SNHLY and CDR2 FYNNEI. The CDR3 totals 14 residues. Trimming pared 5 bases from V and 5 bases from J, leaving 15 bases between. CDR3 residues: CASSKQGTFETQYF. The CDR3 DNA reads as TGTGCCAGCAGTAAGCAGGGGACTTTTGAGACCCAGTACTTC.

This clonotype was seen many times. The V gene is TRBV20-1, the J gene TRBJ1-2, with D tentatively TRBD1 (5 bases). V was clipped by 0 bases and J by 4 bases, with 9 bases between them. Per germline, CDR1 DFQATT and CDR2 SNEGSKA (reference sequence). The CDR3 covers 13 residues. CDR3 sequence: CSARDPQGYGYTF. CDR3 nucleotide sequence: TGCAGTGCTAGAGATCCCCAGGGCTATGGCTACACCTTC.

This clonotype was recorded many times. CDR3 in DNA: TGTGCCAGCAGTTCTGGAGGGGGGCTCCGAGAGACCCAGTACTTC. Its translation is CASSSGGGLRETQYF. V gene TRBV6-2 or TRBV6-3 combines with J gene TRBJ2-5, with D perhaps TRBD1 or TRBD2 (6 bases each). Trimming removed 4 bases from V and 4 bases from J, with 16 bases in between. The CDR3 totals 15 residues. The germline V gene has CDR1 MNHEY and CDR2 SVGEGT.

Ten or more counts support this clonotype. The V and J genes are TRBV4-2 and TRBJ1-4; D uncertain. CDR1 is LGHNA and CDR2 is YNFKEQ in the germline V gene. The CDR3 runs 13 residues. V dropped 1 base and J dropped 7 bases, with 7 bases sitting between them. The CDR3 sequence: CASSQVVREKLFF. As DNA, the CDR3 is TGTGCCAGCAGCCAAGTTGTACGTGAAAAACTGTTTTTT.